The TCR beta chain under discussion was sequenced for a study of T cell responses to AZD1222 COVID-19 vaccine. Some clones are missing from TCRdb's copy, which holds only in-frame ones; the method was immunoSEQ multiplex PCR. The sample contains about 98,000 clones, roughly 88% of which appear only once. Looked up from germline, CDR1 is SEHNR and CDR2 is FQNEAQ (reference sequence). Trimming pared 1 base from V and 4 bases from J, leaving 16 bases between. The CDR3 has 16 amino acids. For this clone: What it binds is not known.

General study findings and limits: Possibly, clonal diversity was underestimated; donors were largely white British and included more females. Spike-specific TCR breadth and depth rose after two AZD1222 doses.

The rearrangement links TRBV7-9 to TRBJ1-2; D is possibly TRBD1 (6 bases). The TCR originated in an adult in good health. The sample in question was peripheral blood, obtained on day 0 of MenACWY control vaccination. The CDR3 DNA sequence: TGTGCCAGCAGCTTAGGGACAGAGCTGTTCGCCTATGGCTACACCTTC. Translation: CASSLGTELFAYGYTF.